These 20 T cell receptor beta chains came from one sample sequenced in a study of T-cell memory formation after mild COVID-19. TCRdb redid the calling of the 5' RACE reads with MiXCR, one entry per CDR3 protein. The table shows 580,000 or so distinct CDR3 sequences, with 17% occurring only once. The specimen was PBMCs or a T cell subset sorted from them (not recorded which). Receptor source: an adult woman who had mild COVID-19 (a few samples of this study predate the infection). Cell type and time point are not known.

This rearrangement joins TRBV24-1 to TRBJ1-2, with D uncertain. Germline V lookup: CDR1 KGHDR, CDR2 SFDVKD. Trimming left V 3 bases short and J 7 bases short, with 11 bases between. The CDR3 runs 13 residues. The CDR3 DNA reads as TGTGCCACCAGTGATCATCTGGGCTCTGGCTACACCTTC. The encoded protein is CATSDHLGSGYTF.

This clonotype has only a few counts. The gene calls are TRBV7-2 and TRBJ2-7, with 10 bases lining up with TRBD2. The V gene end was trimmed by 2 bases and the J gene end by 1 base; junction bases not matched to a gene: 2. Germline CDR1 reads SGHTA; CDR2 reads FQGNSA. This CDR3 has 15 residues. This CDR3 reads CASSLWTSGSYEQYF. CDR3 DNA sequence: TGTGCCAGCAGCTTATGGACTAGCGGTTCCTACGAGCAGTACTTC.

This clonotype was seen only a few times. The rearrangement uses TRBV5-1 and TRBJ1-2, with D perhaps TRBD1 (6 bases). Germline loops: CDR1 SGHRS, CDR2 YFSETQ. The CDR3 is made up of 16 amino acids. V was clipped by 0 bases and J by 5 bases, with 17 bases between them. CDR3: CASSLDPRGRGYGYTF. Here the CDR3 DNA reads TGCGCCAGCAGCTTGGACCCCCGGGGCAGGGGATATGGCTACACCTTC.

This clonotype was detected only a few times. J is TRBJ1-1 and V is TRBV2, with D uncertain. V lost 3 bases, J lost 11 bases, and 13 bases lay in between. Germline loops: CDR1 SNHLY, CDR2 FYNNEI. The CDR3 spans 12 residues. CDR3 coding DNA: TGTGCCAGCAGTGAGACACACGGCGGGGCTTTCTTT. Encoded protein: CASSETHGGAFF.

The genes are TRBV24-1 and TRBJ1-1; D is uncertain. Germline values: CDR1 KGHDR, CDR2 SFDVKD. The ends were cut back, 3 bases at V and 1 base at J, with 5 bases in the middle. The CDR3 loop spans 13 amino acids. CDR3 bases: TGTGCCACCAGTGATGACGGGAACACTGAAGCTTTCTTT. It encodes CATSDDGNTEAFF.

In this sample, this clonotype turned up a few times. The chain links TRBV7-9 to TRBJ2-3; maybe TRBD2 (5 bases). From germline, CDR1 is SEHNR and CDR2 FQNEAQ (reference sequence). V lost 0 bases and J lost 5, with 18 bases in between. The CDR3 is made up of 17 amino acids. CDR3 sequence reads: CASSLARSGAPVDTQYF. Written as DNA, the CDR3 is TGTGCCAGCAGCTTAGCGCGGAGCGGTGCCCCCGTAGATACGCAGTATTTT.

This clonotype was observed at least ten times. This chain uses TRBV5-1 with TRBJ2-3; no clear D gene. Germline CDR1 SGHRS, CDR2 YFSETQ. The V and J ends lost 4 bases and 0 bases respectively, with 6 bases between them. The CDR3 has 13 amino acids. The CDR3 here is CASSPFSTDTQYF. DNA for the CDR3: TGCGCCAGCAGCCCGTTTAGCACAGATACGCAGTATTTT.

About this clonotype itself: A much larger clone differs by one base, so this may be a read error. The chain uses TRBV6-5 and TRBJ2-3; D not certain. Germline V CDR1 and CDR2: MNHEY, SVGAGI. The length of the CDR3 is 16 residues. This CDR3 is CASSYSSLGGPDTKYF. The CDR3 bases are TGTGCCAGCAGTTACTCGTCTCTAGGCGGACCAGATACGAAGTATTTT.

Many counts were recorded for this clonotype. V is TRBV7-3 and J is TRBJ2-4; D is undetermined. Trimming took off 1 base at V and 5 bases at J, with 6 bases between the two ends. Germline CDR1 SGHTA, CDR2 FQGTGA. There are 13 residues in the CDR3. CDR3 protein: CASSLSGENIQYF. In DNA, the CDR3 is TGTGCCAGCAGCTTAAGTGGGGAAAACATTCAGTACTTC.

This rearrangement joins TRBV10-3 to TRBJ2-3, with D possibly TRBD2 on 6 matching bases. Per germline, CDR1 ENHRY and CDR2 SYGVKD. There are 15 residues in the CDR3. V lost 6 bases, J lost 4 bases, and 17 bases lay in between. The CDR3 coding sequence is TGTGCCATCAGAGATAGCGGAGGAGTCCCAGATACGCAGTATTTT. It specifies CAIRDSGGVPDTQYF.

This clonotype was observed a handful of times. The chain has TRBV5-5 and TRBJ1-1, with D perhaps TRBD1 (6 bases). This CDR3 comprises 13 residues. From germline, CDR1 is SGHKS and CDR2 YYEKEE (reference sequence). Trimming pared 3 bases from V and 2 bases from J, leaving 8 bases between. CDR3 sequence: CASSWGANTEAFF. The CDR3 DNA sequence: TGTGCCAGCAGCTGGGGGGCAAACACTGAAGCTTTCTTT.

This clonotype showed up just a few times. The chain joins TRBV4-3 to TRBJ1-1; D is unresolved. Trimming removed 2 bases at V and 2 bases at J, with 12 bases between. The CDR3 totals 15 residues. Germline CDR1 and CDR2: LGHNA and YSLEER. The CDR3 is CASSQFVGINTEAFF. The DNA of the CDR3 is TGCGCCAGCAGCCAATTCGTAGGGATTAACACTGAAGCTTTCTTT.

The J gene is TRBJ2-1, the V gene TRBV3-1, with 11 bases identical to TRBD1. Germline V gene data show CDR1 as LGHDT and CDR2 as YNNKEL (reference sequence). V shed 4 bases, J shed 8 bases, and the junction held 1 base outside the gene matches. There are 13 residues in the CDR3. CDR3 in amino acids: CASSPGQGDEQFF. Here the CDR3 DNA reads TGTGCCAGCAGCCCGGGACAGGGGGATGAGCAGTTCTTC.

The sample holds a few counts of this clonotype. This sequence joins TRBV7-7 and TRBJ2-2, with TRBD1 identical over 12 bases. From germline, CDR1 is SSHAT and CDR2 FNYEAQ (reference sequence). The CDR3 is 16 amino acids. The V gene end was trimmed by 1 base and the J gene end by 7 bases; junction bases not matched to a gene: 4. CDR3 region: CASSLEGQGAGGELFF. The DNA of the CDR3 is TGTGCCAGCAGCTTAGAGGGACAGGGGGCCGGCGGGGAGCTGTTTTTT.

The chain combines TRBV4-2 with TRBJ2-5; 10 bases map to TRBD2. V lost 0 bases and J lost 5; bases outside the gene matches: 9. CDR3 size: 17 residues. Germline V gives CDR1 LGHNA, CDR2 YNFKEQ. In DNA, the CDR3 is TGTGCCAGCAGCCAAGAACTAGCGGGGCCCACCGGGGAGACCCAGTACTTC. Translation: CASSQELAGPTGETQYF.

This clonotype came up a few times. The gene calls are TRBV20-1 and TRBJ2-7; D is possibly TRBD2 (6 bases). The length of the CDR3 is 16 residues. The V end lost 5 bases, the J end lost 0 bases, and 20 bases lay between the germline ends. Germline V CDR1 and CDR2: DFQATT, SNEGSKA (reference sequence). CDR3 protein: CSARPASAPSSYEQYF. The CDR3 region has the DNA TGCAGTGCTCGTCCGGCTAGCGCGCCAAGCTCCTACGAGCAGTACTTC.

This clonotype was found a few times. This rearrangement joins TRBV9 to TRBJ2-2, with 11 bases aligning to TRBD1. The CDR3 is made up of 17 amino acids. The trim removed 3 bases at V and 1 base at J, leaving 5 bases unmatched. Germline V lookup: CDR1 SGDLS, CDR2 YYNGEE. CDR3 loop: CASSAGTGGVNTGELFF. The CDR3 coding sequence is TGTGCCAGCAGCGCGGGGACAGGGGGGGTGAACACCGGGGAGCTGTTTTTT.

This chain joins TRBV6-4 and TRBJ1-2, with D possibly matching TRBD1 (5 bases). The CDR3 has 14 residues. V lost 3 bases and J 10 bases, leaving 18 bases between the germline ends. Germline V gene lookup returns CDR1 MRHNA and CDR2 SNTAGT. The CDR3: CASSEHRNEKAYTF. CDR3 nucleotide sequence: TGTGCCAGCAGTGAGCACAGGAATGAAAAGGCCTACACCTTC.

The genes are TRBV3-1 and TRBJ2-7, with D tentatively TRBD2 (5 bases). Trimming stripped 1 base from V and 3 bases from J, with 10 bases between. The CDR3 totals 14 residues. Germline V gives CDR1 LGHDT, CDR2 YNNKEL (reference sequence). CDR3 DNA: TGTGCCAGCAGCCAAGCTGGAGACTACTACGAGCAGTACTTC. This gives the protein CASSQAGDYYEQYF.

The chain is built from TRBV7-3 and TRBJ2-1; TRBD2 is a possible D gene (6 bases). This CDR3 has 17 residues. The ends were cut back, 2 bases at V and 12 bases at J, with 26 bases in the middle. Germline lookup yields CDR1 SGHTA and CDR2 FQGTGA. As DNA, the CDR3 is TGTGCCAGCAGCTTAGTACTATCCGGGAGTCGGGGGATTGTGCAGTTCTTC. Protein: CASSLVLSGSRGIVQFF. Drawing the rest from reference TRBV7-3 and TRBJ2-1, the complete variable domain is GAGVSQTPSNKVTEKGKYVELRCDPISGHTALYWYRQSLGQGPEFLIYFQGTGAADDSGLPNDRFFAVRPEGSVSTLKIQRTERGDSAVYLCASSLVLSGSRGIVQFFGPGTRLTVL.